The next 15 T cell receptor beta chains were all read from a single sample in a study of T cell repertoires in cytomegalovirus infection. TCRdb re-analysed the reads in MiXCR, keeping a single row per CDR3 protein. The sample shows about 310,000 distinct CDR3 sequences, about 17% of them seen only once. What was sequenced was PBMCs. The receptor set was obtained from a human donor in good health (CMV status not recorded). Some clones in this sample may be carry-over from other donors' samples.

This chain joins TRBV27 and TRBJ2-5; TRBD2 aligns across 12 bases. The CDR3 totals 19 residues. Germline lookup yields CDR1 MNHEY and CDR2 SMNVEV (reference sequence). The V and J ends lost 0 bases and 4 bases, in that order; junction bases with no gene match: 12. The CDR3, as DNA: TGTGCCAGCAGTTTATCCCGTTGGCCTAGCGGGGGGGCCCCAGAGACCCAGTACTTC. Translation: CASSLSRWPSGGAPETQYF.

This clonotype was seen ten or more times. The chain uses TRBV6-2 or TRBV6-3 and TRBJ1-1, with TRBD1 matching over 7 bases. V dropped 8 bases and J dropped 1; count of bases not matched to a gene: 7. Germline lookup yields CDR1 MNHEY and CDR2 SVGEGT. The CDR3 has 14 residues. The CDR3 sequence is CASLVRGQNTEAFF. CDR3 DNA: TGTGCCAGCCTAGTAAGGGGGCAGAACACTGAAGCTTTCTTT.

This chain joins TRBV18 and TRBJ2-1; 9 nucleotides line up with TRBD2. Losses at the gene ends were 3 bases for V and 6 bases for J; bases not matched to a gene: 6. Germline CDR1 is KGHSH and CDR2 is LQKENI. The CDR3 extends over 15 amino acids. The CDR3 DNA is TGTGCCAGCTCACCTACTAGCGGGTCTTTCAATGAGCAGTTCTTC. Encoded protein: CASSPTSGSFNEQFF. The whole variable domain, remainder taken from reference TRBV18 and TRBJ2-1, is NAGVMQNPRHLVRRRGQEARLRCSPMKGHSHVYWYRQLPEEGLKFMVYLQKENIIDESGMPKERFSAEFPKEGPSILRIQQVVRGDSAAYFCASSPTSGSFNEQFFGPGTRLTVL.

CDR3 nucleotide sequence: TGTGCCAGCAGTTCTGGGACAGGCCTCACAGATACGCAGTATTTT. Translation gives CASSSGTGLTDTQYF. The rearrangement uses TRBV28 and TRBJ2-3, with 8 bases that match TRBD1. CDR3 size: 15 residues. Trimming removed 4 bases from V and 2 bases from J; junction bases left unmatched: 5. Germline CDR1 MDHEN, CDR2 SYDVKM.

The genes are TRBV28 and TRBJ1-5; D is unclear. The germline V gene has CDR1 MDHEN and CDR2 SYDVKM. CDR3 size: 12 residues. V lost 7 bases, J lost 8 bases, and 12 bases lay in between. This chain's CDR3 is CASTTFREPQHF. CDR3 DNA: TGTGCCAGCACCACCTTCCGTGAGCCCCAGCATTTT.

This clonotype was recorded at least ten times. The chain recombines TRBV7-6 with TRBJ1-1; D is unresolved. This CDR3 comprises 13 residues. With 2 bases removed from V and 2 bases from J, the gap between germline ends came to 6 bases. CDR1 is SGHVS, CDR2 FNYEAQ, per germline. The CDR3 bases are TGTGCCAGCAGCTTACAGACCAACACTGAAGCTTTCTTT. This codes for CASSLQTNTEAFF.

This clonotype was counted only a few times. This rearrangement joins TRBV12-3 or TRBV12-4 to TRBJ2-3; D is unresolved. This CDR3 contains 12 residues. V dropped 7 bases and J dropped 2 bases, with 7 bases sitting between them. The CDR3 bases are TGTGCCAGCACCACACACACAGATACGCAGTATTTT. Protein sequence: CASTTHTDTQYF.

The chain joins TRBV10-3 to TRBJ1-2, with D possibly being TRBD1 (5 bases). The CDR3 extends over 14 amino acids. Germline-derived CDR1 and CDR2 are ENHRY and SYGVKD. Trimming removed 6 bases from V and 4 bases from J, with 15 bases in between. Here the CDR3 reads CAISAQGEVYGYTF. The CDR3 DNA reads TGTGCCATCAGCGCTCAAGGGGAAGTCTATGGCTACACCTTC.

This clonotype was seen many times. V usage is TRBV10-3 and J usage is TRBJ1-6, with 7 bases that match TRBD1. Germline CDR1 and CDR2: ENHRY and SYGVKD. The CDR3 runs to 13 residues. Trimming cost V 11 bases and J 15 bases; bases outside gene matches: 16. The CDR3 region has the DNA TGTGCCTCCTCAAAAGGGGCAGGGGGAGACCTCCACTTT. Translation gives CASSKGAGGDLHF.

The rearrangement joins TRBV19 to TRBJ1-1; D ambiguous. Germline V CDR1 and CDR2: LNHDA, SQIVND (reference sequence). CDR3 length: 14 amino acids. V lost 3 bases, J lost 0 bases, and 8 bases lay in between. The CDR3 bases are TGTGCCAGTAGTATCGAAGGAGTGAACACTGAAGCTTTCTTT. Its protein product is CASSIEGVNTEAFF.

The chain carries TRBV4-1 and TRBJ1-5, with a weak D call TRBD1 (5 bases). The CDR3 consists of 16 residues. The V end was cut by 1 base, the J end by 3 bases, with 13 bases between. Looked up from germline, CDR1 is MGHRA and CDR2 is YSYEKL. DNA for the CDR3: TGCGCCAGCAGCCAAGTAGCCAGGGCCGCCAATCAGCCCCAGCATTTT. Protein sequence: CASSQVARAANQPQHF.

For this clonotype: Since a much larger clone is just one base distant, this may be a read error. CDR3 protein: CASSGQSFYNSPLHF. The CDR3 bases are TGTGCCAGCAGCGGACAGAGCTTCTATAATTCACCCCTCCACTTT. The J gene is TRBJ1-6, the V gene TRBV12-3 or TRBV12-4, with D tentatively TRBD1 (6 bases). The V end was cut by 6 bases, the J end by 3 bases, with 12 bases between. CDR3 length: 15 amino acids.

This clonotype was detected many times. The genes are TRBV7-2 and TRBJ1-3, with 7 positions matching TRBD1. The J segment lost 0 bases and the V segment lost 10 bases, leaving 9 bases of the junction unmatched. The germline V gene encodes CDR1 SGHTA and CDR2 FQGNSA. CDR3 length: 15 residues. The CDR3 is CATRTGPNSGNTIYF. CDR3 nucleotides: TGTGCCACTCGGACAGGCCCAAACTCTGGAAACACCATATATTTT. Full variable domain (missing parts from reference TRBV7-2 and TRBJ1-3): GAGVSQSPSNKVTEKGKDVELRCDPISGHTALYWYRQSLGQGLEFLIYFQGNSAPDKSGLPSDRFSAERTGGSVSTLTIQRTQQEDSAVYLCATRTGPNSGNTIYFGEGSWLTVV.

The V and J genes are TRBV20-1 and TRBJ2-7, with 13 nucleotides matching TRBD2. Germline V gene sequence: CDR1 DFQATT, CDR2 SNEGSKA (reference sequence). With 4 bases clipped from V and 1 base from J, the junction kept 1 base outside the gene matches. The CDR3 runs to 14 residues. This CDR3 reads CSAKTSGGSYEQYF. DNA for the CDR3: TGCAGTGCTAAGACTAGCGGGGGGTCCTACGAGCAGTACTTC.

This clonotype has at least ten counts. V is TRBV27 and J is TRBJ2-7; unclear D gene. The germline V gene has CDR1 MNHEY and CDR2 SMNVEV (reference sequence). The CDR3 is 13 amino acids. The V end was cut by 7 bases, the J end by 3 bases, with 13 bases between. CDR3 amino acids: CASIGNSGYEQYF. The CDR3 region has the DNA TGTGCCAGCATAGGTAATAGTGGCTACGAGCAGTACTTC.